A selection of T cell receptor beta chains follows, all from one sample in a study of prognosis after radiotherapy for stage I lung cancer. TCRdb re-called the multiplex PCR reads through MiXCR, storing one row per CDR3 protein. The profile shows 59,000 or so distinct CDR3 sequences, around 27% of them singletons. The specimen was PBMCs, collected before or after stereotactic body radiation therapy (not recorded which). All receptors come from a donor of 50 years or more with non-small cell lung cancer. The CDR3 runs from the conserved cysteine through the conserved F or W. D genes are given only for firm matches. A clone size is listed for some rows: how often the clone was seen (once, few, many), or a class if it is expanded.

TGTGTCAGCAGCGAGGGACTCCTCCCCGGCTACACCTTC CVSSEGLLPGYTF - TRBJ1-2 - TRBV2
TGTGCCAGCAGTTTAGGGTCAACGAGAACTGAAGCTTTCTTT CASSLGSTRTEAFF many TRBJ1-1 - TRBV6-9
TGTGCCAGCAGACGTCAGGGGGCTGGCAATCAGCCCCAGCATTTT CASRRQGAGNQPQHF many TRBJ1-5 TRBD1 TRBV6-1
TGTGCCAGCAGCCAAGACCGGAGTTACGAGCAGTACTTC CASSQDRSYEQYF many TRBJ2-7 - TRBV3-1
TGTGCCAGTACGAACTCCAAAGACAGGTTGAACACTGAAGCTTTCTTT CASTNSKDRLNTEAFF many TRBJ1-1 - TRBV19
TGTGCCAGCAGTTACTCAGGGGCTCCAGATACGCAGTATTTT CASSYSGAPDTQYF many TRBJ2-3 - TRBV6-2/TRBV6-3
TGTGCCTGTATCGGACAGGGTCCGGGTCTAGGTTCACCCCTCCACTTT CACIGQGPGLGSPLHF many TRBJ1-6 TRBD1 TRBV30
TGTGCCAGCAGTGGGATAGCTGAAGCTTTCTTT CASSGIAEAFF many TRBJ1-1 - TRBV7-9
TGTGCCAGCAGTACGAGGGAGTCCTATAATTCACCCCTCCACTTT CASSTRESYNSPLHF medium-sized TRBJ1-6 - TRBV6-4
TGTGCCAGCAGTTTAGGGAAAAACAATGAGCAGTTCTTC CASSLGKNNEQFF - TRBJ2-1 - TRBV27
TGTGCCAGCAGCAAACAGTCTACGGGGGTCGATGAAAAACTGTTTTTT CASSKQSTGVDEKLFF many TRBJ1-4 - TRBV7-2
TGCAGTGCTAGTCTCCGGGACAGGGGGCTTGGCTACACCTTC CSASLRDRGLGYTF many TRBJ1-2 TRBD1 TRBV20-1
TGCAGTGCTAGAGCACAGGGTTATGAGCAGTTCTTC CSARAQGYEQFF many TRBJ2-1 - TRBV20-1
TGCAGTGCTAGGACGGTCCCTACCCAGTACTTC CSARTVPTQYF many TRBJ2-5 - TRBV20-1
TGTGCCAGCTCTCTGAATATGGGGGTATCGGGTGACACTGAAGCTTTCTTT CASSLNMGVSGDTEAFF few TRBJ1-1 - TRBV18
TGTGCCAGCAGCCCTATCGACAGTGCCAACACTGAAGCTTTCTTT CASSPIDSANTEAFF - TRBJ1-1 - TRBV7-9
TGTGCCATCAGTGAGTCCCAGACAAACTACGAGCAGTACTTC CAISESQTNYEQYF many TRBJ2-7 - TRBV10-3
TGCAGTGCTAGAGCCTTCCAGGGGCTCGGGACTGAAGCTTTCTTT CSARAFQGLGTEAFF many TRBJ1-1 - TRBV20-1
TGCAGTGCTGACGGGGTGGGGGGACACACCTTC CSADGVGGHTF many TRBJ1-2 - TRBV20-1
TGTGCCGGCAGCTTGGAGACAGGCTACTATGGCTACAACTTC CAGSLETGYYGYNF - TRBJ1-2 - TRBV7-8
TGTGCCAGCTCACCCGCGGTGGGTGAGCAGTACTTC CASSPAVGEQYF many TRBJ2-7 - TRBV18
TGTGCCAGCAGTTTCAGGACCGATAATGAGCAGTTCTTC CASSFRTDNEQFF many TRBJ2-1 - TRBV12-3/TRBV12-4
TGTGCCAGCAGCGTAGACAACAGGGAAGGTGAAAAACTGTTTTTT CASSVDNREGEKLFF many TRBJ1-4 - TRBV9
TGTGCCAGCACAAACCTCGGTCCGTCGAACTTC CASTNLGPSNF many TRBJ2-4 - TRBV2
TGTGCCAGCAGTTACCTTTTGGCCAATGAGCAGTTCTTC CASSYLLANEQFF many TRBJ2-1 - TRBV6-9
TGCGCCAGCAGCTTGGTGGGGAGGGTGAACACTGAAGCTTTCTTT CASSLVGRVNTEAFF few TRBJ1-1 - TRBV5-1
TGTGCCAGCAGCCGGGGTGGGGAGCAGTACTTC CASSRGGEQYF - TRBJ2-7 - TRBV14
TGTGCCAGCAGCTTACGCGGCGGGGGGAACCTGCAGTATTTT CASSLRGGGNLQYF - TRBJ2-3 TRBD2 TRBV7-9
TGTGTCAGCAGCTTAACGACAGGAACTGAAGCTTTCTTT CVSSLTTGTEAFF many TRBJ1-1 - TRBV5-5
TGCAGTGCTACTAGCGGGGTGAGCCTCACAGATACGCAGTATTTT CSATSGVSLTDTQYF many TRBJ2-3 TRBD2 TRBV20-1
TGTGCCAGCAGACTTGGGGCGAACACTGAAGCTTTCTTT CASRLGANTEAFF many TRBJ1-1 - TRBV3-1
TGTGCCAGCACCCACGGGTCTGGAAACACCATATATTTT CASTHGSGNTIYF many TRBJ1-3 - TRBV5-6
TGTGCCAGCAACACGCCGACTAGCGGGGGGTTACCAGATACGCAGTATTTT CASNTPTSGGLPDTQYF - TRBJ2-3 TRBD2 TRBV27
TGTGCCAGCAGCTTGAGGCAGGGACTGACTGAAGCTTTCTTT CASSLRQGLTEAFF once TRBJ1-1 - TRBV5-6
TGTGCCAGCAGCTGGGGCGGGGGTTCGACTAGCACAGATACGCAGTATTTT CASSWGGGSTSTDTQYF few TRBJ2-3 TRBD2 TRBV5-4
TGCGCCAGCAGCCAACTTCGTGGGGGGCTCAATGAGCAGTTCTTC CASSQLRGGLNEQFF many TRBJ2-1 - TRBV5-1
TGTGCCAGCAGCCCCGGGACAATATTCTCCGAGCAGTACTTC CASSPGTIFSEQYF many TRBJ2-7 - TRBV11-2